A single sample gave rise to the 18 T cell receptor beta chains below, sequenced in a study of technical replicates of blood from a handful of donors. Data came from immunoSEQ multiplex PCR; TCRdb stores just in-frame clones and leaves some out. The table includes some 87,000 clones, about nine tenths detected once. Sequenced input: T cells isolated from PBMCs. Receptors originate from a human donor in good health.

The rearrangement links TRBV30 to TRBJ2-1, with 7 bases matching TRBD2. The V gene end was trimmed by 3 bases and the J gene end by 5 bases; junction bases not matched to a gene: 7. Germline assignment: CDR1 GTSNPN and CDR2 SVGIG (reference sequence). The CDR3 length is 14 residues. Written as DNA, the CDR3 is TGTGCCTGGAGGGGGGGGTCCTACCACAATGAGCAGTTCTTC. Translating gives CAWRGGSYHNEQFF.

This clone has only a few counts. The chain employs TRBV9 and TRBJ2-2; TRBD2 matches 10 bases. CDR3 length: 13 residues. Unmatched junction bases numbered 2, after V lost 3 bases and J lost 9 bases. CDR1 is SGDLS, CDR2 YYNGEE, per germline. Here the CDR3 DNA reads TGTGCCAGCAGCGAGGGACTAGCGCGGGAGCTGTTTTTT. It specifies CASSEGLARELFF.

The chain joins TRBV4-1 to TRBJ2-7, with TRBD2 matching 8 bases. Germline CDR1 and CDR2: MGHRA and YSYEKL. The CDR3 is 16 residues long. The trim removed 0 bases at V and 2 bases at J, leaving 6 bases unmatched. The CDR3 loop reads CASSQDLIAGTYEQYF. Here the CDR3 DNA reads TGCGCCAGCAGCCAAGATCTAATAGCGGGGACCTACGAGCAGTACTTC.

In DNA form, the CDR3 reads TGTGCCAGCAGCTTCGGGGTGGCCGACGAGCAGTACTTC. Its protein product is CASSFGVADEQYF. This chain links TRBV4-2 with TRBJ2-7, with a possible D match to TRBD2 (5 bases). This CDR3 has 13 amino acids. Germline V gene sequence: CDR1 LGHNA, CDR2 YNFKEQ. V lost 5 bases, J lost 5 bases, and 13 bases lay in between.

This clone was seen a few times. V is TRBV7-9 and J is TRBJ2-2, with D unclear. Trimming left V 2 bases short and J 1 base short, with 8 bases between. CDR1 SEHNR and CDR2 FQNEAQ come from the germline V gene (reference sequence). This CDR3 has 15 amino acids. The CDR3 region is CASSLSQRNTGELFF. The CDR3 bases are TGTGCCAGCAGCTTATCACAGAGGAACACCGGGGAGCTGTTTTTT.

In this sample, this clone turned up once. This rearrangement joins TRBV10-1 to TRBJ1-1; 10 positions agree with TRBD1. CDR3 length: 14 amino acids. Germline V gene lookup returns CDR1 WNHNN and CDR2 SYGVQD (reference sequence). After removal of 8 bases from V and 0 bases from J, the junction contained 3 bases not matched to a gene. The CDR3 spells CASRDRGLNTEAFF. The CDR3 coding sequence is TGCGCCAGCCGGGACAGGGGTCTGAACACTGAAGCTTTCTTT.

V and J are TRBV29-1 and TRBJ2-1; TRBD2 might be the D (5 bases). The V gene lost 3 bases and the J gene lost 0 bases, with 9 bases spanning the gap. The CDR3 is made up of 14 amino acids. Germline V lookup: CDR1 SQVTM, CDR2 ANQGSEA. The CDR3 DNA reads as TGCAGCGTTGATCGGAGCGGCTCCTACAATGAGCAGTTCTTC. It yields the protein CSVDRSGSYNEQFF.

The chain is built from TRBV4-1 and TRBJ1-1; possibly TRBD1 for D (6 bases). The CDR3 has 13 residues. V was trimmed by 3 bases and J by 7 bases, leaving 12 bases between them. The germline gives CDR1 MGHRA, CDR2 YSYEKL. The CDR3 region is CASSHRGLSEAFF. The DNA for the CDR3 is TGCGCCAGCAGCCACAGGGGTTTGAGTGAAGCTTTCTTT.

This clone was counted once. This chain connects TRBV19 to TRBJ2-1, with 9 bases that match TRBD1. Germline CDR1 is LNHDA and CDR2 is SQIVND (reference sequence). Trimming cost V 5 bases and J 4 bases; bases outside gene matches: 0. CDR3 size: 13 residues. In nucleotides, the CDR3 is TGTGCCAGTAGTGACAGGGGGTACAATGAGCAGTTCTTC. Its translation is CASSDRGYNEQFF.

The chain employs TRBV19 and TRBJ2-5; D is possibly TRBD1 (6 bases). Germline-derived CDR1 and CDR2 are LNHDA and SQIVND (reference sequence). Trimming cost V 5 bases and J 0 bases, with 13 bases left between them. The CDR3 sequence is 15 residues long. CDR3 DNA: TGTGCCAGTAGTTTCCTTGGGACAAACCAAGAGACCCAGTACTTC. The encoded protein is CASSFLGTNQETQYF.

This clone was detected only once. V gene TRBV4-1 combines with J gene TRBJ2-3, with D unresolved. CDR1 and CDR2 from the germline V gene are MGHRA and YSYEKL. V was shortened by 0 bases and J by 2 bases, with 9 bases between the two germline ends. CDR3 size: 15 residues. DNA for the CDR3: TGCGCCAGCAGCCAAGATCCCCGACTCACAGATACGCAGTATTTT. Translating it yields CASSQDPRLTDTQYF.

The chain links TRBV30 to TRBJ2-3; 7 bases align to TRBD1. The CDR3 totals 15 residues. Germline V gene data show CDR1 as GTSNPN and CDR2 as SVGIG (reference sequence). The ends lost 5 bases at V and 0 bases at J; junction bases unmatched: 8. The CDR3 DNA follows: TGTGCCTGGGCCAAGGGGGCGGCTAGCACAGATACGCAGTATTTT. Its protein product is CAWAKGAASTDTQYF.

The genes are TRBV4-1 and TRBJ2-2; D perhaps matches TRBD2 (6 bases). Germline-derived CDR1 and CDR2 are MGHRA and YSYEKL. The germline V and J ends were trimmed by 0 bases and 5 bases, with 22 bases remaining between them. The CDR3 totals 19 residues. The CDR3 loop is CASSQDQWSTGAITGELFF. CDR3 coding DNA: TGCGCCAGCAGCCAAGATCAGTGGTCGACGGGAGCAATAACCGGGGAGCTGTTTTTT.

This clone was counted a single time. V usage is TRBV7-3 and J usage is TRBJ2-2, with a tentative D call TRBD2 (6 bases). V dropped 1 base and J dropped 1 base, with 10 bases sitting between them. CDR1 and CDR2 (germline): SGHTA, FQGTGA. This CDR3 comprises 16 residues. DNA for the CDR3: TGTGCCAGCAGCTTAAACGTCGGGAGGAACACCGGGGAGCTGTTTTTT. It codes for CASSLNVGRNTGELFF.

This sequence joins TRBV2 and TRBJ2-1; the D is unclear. The CDR3 extends over 13 amino acids. Trimming took 1 base from V and 10 from J, leaving 11 bases between them. Germline CDR1 is SNHLY and CDR2 is FYNNEI. The CDR3, as DNA: TGTGCCAGCAGTGAAGGTTCTACTGAAGAGCAGTTCTTC. It encodes CASSEGSTEEQFF.

This clone has just a few counts. The V gene is TRBV19, the J gene TRBJ1-4; D is unresolved. CDR1 is LNHDA and CDR2 is SQIVND in the germline V gene (reference sequence). Trimming took 0 bases from V and 8 from J, leaving 7 bases between them. This CDR3 region has 13 residues. The DNA of the CDR3 is TGTGCCAGTAGTATAGACATCGGGGAAAAACTGTTTTTT. Its translation: CASSIDIGEKLFF.

V is TRBV9 and J is TRBJ2-2; possibly TRBD2 for D (5 bases). The V and J ends lost 0 bases and 7 bases respectively, with 19 bases between them. The CDR3 has 17 amino acids. Germline loops: CDR1 SGDLS, CDR2 YYNGEE. The CDR3 sequence is CASSVGGLLLRDGELFF. DNA for the CDR3: TGTGCCAGCAGCGTAGGAGGCCTTCTGCTCCGGGACGGGGAGCTGTTTTTT.

V gene TRBV9 combines with J gene TRBJ2-7, with D maybe TRBD1 (6 bases). The CDR3 covers 13 residues. CDR1 and CDR2 from the germline V gene are SGDLS and YYNGEE. The V and J ends lost 1 base and 4 bases respectively, with 9 bases between them. CDR3 in DNA: TGTGCCAGCAGCGTACAGGGGCAATACGAGCAGTACTTC. This encodes CASSVQGQYEQYF.